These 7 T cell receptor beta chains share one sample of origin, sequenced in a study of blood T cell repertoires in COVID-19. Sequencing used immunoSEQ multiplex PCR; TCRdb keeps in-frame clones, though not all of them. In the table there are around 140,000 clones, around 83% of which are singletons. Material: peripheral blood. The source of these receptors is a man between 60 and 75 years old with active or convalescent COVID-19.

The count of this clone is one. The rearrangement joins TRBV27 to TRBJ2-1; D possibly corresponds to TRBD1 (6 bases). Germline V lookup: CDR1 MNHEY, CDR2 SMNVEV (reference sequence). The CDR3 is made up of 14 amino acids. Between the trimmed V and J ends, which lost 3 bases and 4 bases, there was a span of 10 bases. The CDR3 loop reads CASSFGRGYNEQFF. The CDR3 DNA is TGTGCCAGCAGTTTTGGAAGGGGGTACAATGAGCAGTTCTTC.

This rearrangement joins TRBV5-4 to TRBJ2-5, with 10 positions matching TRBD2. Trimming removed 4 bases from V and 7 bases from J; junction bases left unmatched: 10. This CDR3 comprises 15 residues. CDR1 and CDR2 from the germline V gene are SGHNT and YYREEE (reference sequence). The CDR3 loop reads CASSAKVAGGRTQYF. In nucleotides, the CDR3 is TGTGCCAGCAGCGCAAAAGTAGCGGGGGGTCGGACCCAGTACTTC.

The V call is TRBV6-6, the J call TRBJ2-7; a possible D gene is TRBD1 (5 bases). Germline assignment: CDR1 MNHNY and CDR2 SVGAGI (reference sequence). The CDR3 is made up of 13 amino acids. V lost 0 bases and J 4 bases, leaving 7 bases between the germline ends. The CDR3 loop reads CASSYSTAYEQYF. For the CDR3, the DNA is TGTGCCAGCAGTTACTCGACAGCTTACGAGCAGTACTTC.

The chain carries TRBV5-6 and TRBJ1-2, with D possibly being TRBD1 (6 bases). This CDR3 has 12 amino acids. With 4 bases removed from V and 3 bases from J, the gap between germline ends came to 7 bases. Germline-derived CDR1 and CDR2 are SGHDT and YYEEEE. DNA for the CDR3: TGTGCCAGCAGCCGACAGGACTATGGCTACACCTTC. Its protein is CASSRQDYGYTF.

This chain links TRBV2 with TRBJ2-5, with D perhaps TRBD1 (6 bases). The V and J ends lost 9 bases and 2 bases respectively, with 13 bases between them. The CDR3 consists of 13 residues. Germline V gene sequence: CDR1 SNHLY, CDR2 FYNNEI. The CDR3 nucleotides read TGTGCCAGTCTACGGACAGAACAAGAGACCCAGTACTTC. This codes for CASLRTEQETQYF.

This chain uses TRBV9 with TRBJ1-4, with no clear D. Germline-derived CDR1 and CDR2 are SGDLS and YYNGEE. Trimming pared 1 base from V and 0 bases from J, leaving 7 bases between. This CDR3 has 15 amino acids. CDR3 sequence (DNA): TGTGCCAGCAGCGTAAGCGGTACAACTAATGAAAAACTGTTTTTT. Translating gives CASSVSGTTNEKLFF.

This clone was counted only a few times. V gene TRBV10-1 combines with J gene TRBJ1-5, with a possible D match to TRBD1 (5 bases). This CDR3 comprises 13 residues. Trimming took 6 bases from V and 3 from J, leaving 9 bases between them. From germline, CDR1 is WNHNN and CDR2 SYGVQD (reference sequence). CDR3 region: CASSPGVNQPQHF. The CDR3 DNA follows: TGCGCCAGCAGCCCGGGGGTCAATCAGCCCCAGCATTTT.